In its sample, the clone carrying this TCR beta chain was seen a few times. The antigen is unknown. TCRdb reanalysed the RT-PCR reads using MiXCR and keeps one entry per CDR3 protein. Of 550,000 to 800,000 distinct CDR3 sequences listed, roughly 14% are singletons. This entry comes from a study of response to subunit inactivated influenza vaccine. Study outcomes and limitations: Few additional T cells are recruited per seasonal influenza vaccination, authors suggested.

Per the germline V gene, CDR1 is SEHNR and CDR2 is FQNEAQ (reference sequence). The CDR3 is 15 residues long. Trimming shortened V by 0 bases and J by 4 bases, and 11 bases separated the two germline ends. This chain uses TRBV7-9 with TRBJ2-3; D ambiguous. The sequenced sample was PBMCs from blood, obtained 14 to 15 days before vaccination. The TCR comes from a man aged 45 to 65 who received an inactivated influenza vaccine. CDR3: CASSLARRLADTQYF. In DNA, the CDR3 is TGTGCCAGCAGCTTAGCGCGCAGGTTGGCAGATACGCAGTATTTT.